The 23 T cell receptor beta chains below were found in one sample sequenced in a study of blood T cell repertoires in COVID-19. Data came from immunoSEQ multiplex PCR; TCRdb stores just in-frame clones and leaves some out. Among 250,000 to 300,000 clones listed, approximately 90% were seen once. The source material was peripheral blood. All receptors derive from a woman aged 55-70 years with acute or convalescent COVID-19.

The chain employs TRBV7-2 and TRBJ2-7; 8 bases agree with TRBD2. The CDR3 spans 17 residues. Trimming cost V 5 bases and J 3 bases; bases outside gene matches: 15. Looked up from germline, CDR1 is SGHTA and CDR2 is FQGNSA. The CDR3 nucleotides read TGTGCCAGCAGCCCCTACCCCTCACTAGCGGCCCACTACGAGCAGTACTTC. Protein: CASSPYPSLAAHYEQYF.

This chain links TRBV7-9 with TRBJ1-3; the D is unclear. V was pared by 7 bases and J by 0 bases, with 13 bases between. This CDR3 comprises 15 residues. Germline CDR1 SEHNR, CDR2 FQNEAQ (reference sequence). The CDR3 sequence: CASIADGGSGNTIYF. Written as DNA, the CDR3 is TGTGCCAGCATCGCGGACGGAGGCTCTGGAAACACCATATATTTT.

This chain links TRBV27 with TRBJ1-2, with 10 bases matching TRBD1. Germline CDR1 reads MNHEY; CDR2 reads SMNVEV (reference sequence). The CDR3 has 14 amino acids. J was trimmed by 5 bases and V by 6 bases; bases with no gene match: 6. The DNA of the CDR3 is TGTGCCAGCAGGGGACAGGGGATTATTTATGGCTACACCTTC. The encoded protein is CASRGQGIIYGYTF.

This chain uses TRBV6-2 or TRBV6-3 with TRBJ2-3; 7 bases align to TRBD2. The junction had 6 bases not matched to a gene; V was cut back by 2 bases and J by 4 bases. The germline gives CDR1 MNHEY, CDR2 SVGEGT. This CDR3 spans 15 amino acids. CDR3 in DNA: TGTGCCAGCAGTTACGCGGGGGTGGGGCCAGATACGCAGTATTTT. Translation gives CASSYAGVGPDTQYF.

The J gene is TRBJ2-2, the V gene TRBV28; TRBD2 matches 8 bases. The CDR3 is 14 amino acids. V lost 7 bases, J lost 6 bases, and 7 bases stayed unmatched. The germline V gene encodes CDR1 MDHEN and CDR2 SYDVKM. The CDR3 is CASIAQLAAGELFF. CDR3 in DNA: TGTGCCAGCATTGCCCAACTAGCGGCCGGGGAGCTGTTTTTT.

This chain uses TRBV5-6 with TRBJ1-2; D may be TRBD1 (5 bases). CDR3 size: 15 residues. Trimming removed 0 bases at V and 2 bases at J, with 11 bases between. Germline V gives CDR1 SGHDT, CDR2 YYEEEE. This CDR3 reads CASSLEGTGNYGYTF. CDR3 coding DNA: TGTGCCAGCAGCTTGGAAGGTACAGGAAACTATGGCTACACCTTC.

V is TRBV5-4 and J is TRBJ1-2; the match to TRBD1 covers 8 bases. This CDR3 spans 18 amino acids. With 3 bases clipped from V and 4 bases from J, the junction kept 17 bases outside the gene matches. Looked up from germline, CDR1 is SGHNT and CDR2 is YYREEE (reference sequence). The CDR3 spells CASSSPLTGAGGAYGYTF. CDR3 coding DNA: TGTGCCAGCAGCTCCCCTCTGACAGGGGCAGGGGGGGCCTATGGCTACACCTTC.

This chain links TRBV10-3 with TRBJ2-5; TRBD1 is a possible D gene (6 bases). CDR1 is ENHRY and CDR2 is SYGVKD in the germline V gene. Trimming stripped 5 bases from V and 5 bases from J, with 12 bases between. The CDR3 contains 13 residues. The CDR3 loop reads CAISLQGGETQYF. The CDR3 DNA follows: TGTGCCATCAGTTTACAGGGTGGGGAGACCCAGTACTTC.

J is TRBJ2-7 and V is TRBV24-1; D is possibly TRBD2 (5 bases). Trimming removed 2 bases from V and 7 bases from J, with 20 bases in between. The CDR3 has 16 amino acids. Germline loops: CDR1 KGHDR, CDR2 SFDVKD. The CDR3 is CATSDSMRVQPKEQYF. In DNA form, the CDR3 reads TGTGCCACCAGTGATTCGATGAGGGTTCAACCGAAAGAGCAGTACTTC.

This sequence joins TRBV5-1 and TRBJ2-2; TRBD1 aligns across 9 bases. Germline V gene lookup returns CDR1 SGHRS and CDR2 YFSETQ. The CDR3 consists of 14 residues. V lost 4 bases and J lost 6; bases outside the gene matches: 4. The CDR3 region is CASSAQGAPGELFF. The CDR3 coding sequence is TGCGCCAGCAGCGCACAGGGGGCTCCCGGGGAGCTGTTTTTT.

The J gene is TRBJ1-4, the V gene TRBV5-5; D unresolved. Trimming pared 4 bases from V and 4 bases from J, leaving 11 bases between. The CDR3 contains 14 residues. Looked up from germline, CDR1 is SGHKS and CDR2 is YYEKEE (reference sequence). This CDR3 is CASSLGLVNEKLFF. The DNA for the CDR3 is TGTGCCAGCAGCCTAGGACTGGTTAATGAAAAACTGTTTTTT.

V gene TRBV5-8 combines with J gene TRBJ1-5, with D possibly being TRBD1 (5 bases). The CDR3 extends over 12 amino acids. Germline V gives CDR1 SGHTS, CDR2 YDEGEE. The germline V and J ends were trimmed by 3 bases and 5 bases, with 6 bases remaining between them. DNA of the CDR3: TGTGCCAGCAGCTGGGGGGATCAGCCCCAGCATTTT. This translates into CASSWGDQPQHF.

The CDR3 sequence: CASSQVPLSSAGTGELFF. DNA for the CDR3: TGCGCCAGCAGCCAAGTCCCGCTATCGAGTGCGGGCACCGGGGAGCTGTTTTTT. The chain links TRBV4-3 to TRBJ2-2; possible D gene TRBD2, 5 bases. The V end was cut by 1 base, the J end by 4 bases, with 19 bases between. The CDR3 extends over 18 amino acids. Germline V gives CDR1 LGHNA, CDR2 YSLEER.

This chain uses TRBV27 with TRBJ2-7; 7 bases map to TRBD1. V dropped 7 bases and J dropped 0; count of bases not matched to a gene: 3. Germline loops: CDR1 MNHEY, CDR2 SMNVEV (reference sequence). The CDR3 spans 13 residues. This CDR3 is CASTPGGSYEQYF. The CDR3 bases are TGTGCCAGCACCCCAGGGGGCTCCTACGAGCAGTACTTC.

The chain uses TRBV18 and TRBJ1-4, with 8 bases that match TRBD1. The ends lost 3 bases at V and 3 bases at J; junction bases unmatched: 3. There are 15 residues in the CDR3. Germline V gene data show CDR1 as KGHSH and CDR2 as LQKENI. This CDR3 reads CASSPGQGSNEKLFF. CDR3 coding DNA: TGTGCCAGCTCACCCGGACAGGGCTCTAATGAAAAACTGTTTTTT.

This clone appeared a single time. The chain is built from TRBV12-3 or TRBV12-4 and TRBJ2-1, with D possibly TRBD2 on 5 matching bases. The CDR3 is 13 amino acids. V shed 6 bases and J shed 8 bases, with 14 bases lying between them. CDR3 nucleotides: TGTGCCAGCAGAGAGGGCCGGCCAGATGAGCAGTTCTTC. It is translated as CASREGRPDEQFF.

This chain connects TRBV7-9 to TRBJ2-2, with D perhaps TRBD2 (6 bases). From germline, CDR1 is SEHNR and CDR2 FQNEAQ (reference sequence). V lost 8 bases to trimming and J lost 3 bases, with 10 bases between them. The CDR3 is made up of 13 amino acids. The CDR3 spells CASGRGDTGELFF. In nucleotides, the CDR3 is TGTGCCAGCGGCCGCGGGGACACCGGGGAGCTGTTTTTT.

This rearrangement joins TRBV28 to TRBJ2-1; TRBD2 agrees at 11 bases. This CDR3 has 17 amino acids. Losses at the gene ends were 5 bases for V and 5 bases for J; bases not matched to a gene: 11. Per the germline V gene, CDR1 is MDHEN and CDR2 is SYDVKM. The CDR3 spells CASSTTTTSGKDNEQFF. In DNA form, the CDR3 reads TGTGCCAGCAGTACGACAACGACTAGCGGGAAGGACAATGAGCAGTTCTTC. Based on the CDR3 plus reference TRBV28 and TRBJ2-1, the full variable domain is DVKVTQSSRYLVKRTGEKVFLECVQDMDHENMFWYRQDPGLGLRLIYFSYDVKMKEKGDIPEGYSVSREKKERFSLILESASTNQTSMYLCASSTTTTSGKDNEQFFGPGTRLTVL.

The chain carries TRBV19 and TRBJ2-1; 12 positions match TRBD1. V shed 10 bases and J 7 bases; nucleotides not matched to a gene: 11. CDR1 LNHDA and CDR2 SQIVND come from the germline V gene (reference sequence). The CDR3 covers 15 residues. CDR3 loop: CATTGRDRGRNEQFF. The DNA of the CDR3 is TGTGCCACCACTGGGCGGGACAGGGGGCGAAATGAGCAGTTCTTC.

The rearrangement links TRBV6-4 to TRBJ2-2, with a tentative D call TRBD2 (6 bases). Trimming removed 5 bases from V and 4 bases from J, with 20 bases in between. The CDR3 consists of 17 residues. Germline values: CDR1 MRHNA, CDR2 SNTAGT. CDR3 nucleotide sequence: TGTGCCAGCAGTTTAAGCCCCCGGGGAGGAGGCACCGGGGAGCTGTTTTTT. Translated: CASSLSPRGGGTGELFF.

This chain connects TRBV7-2 to TRBJ1-2, with a possible D match to TRBD1 (5 bases). Between the trimmed V and J ends, which lost 1 base and 1 base, there was a span of 13 bases. The CDR3 sequence is 16 residues long. Per germline, CDR1 SGHTA and CDR2 FQGNSA. CDR3 in amino acids: CASSLGGLGVNYGYTF. In nucleotides, the CDR3 is TGTGCCAGCAGCTTAGGAGGATTAGGGGTTAACTATGGCTACACCTTC.

J is TRBJ2-2 and V is TRBV7-3, with 7 bases matching TRBD2. This CDR3 spans 16 amino acids. CDR1 and CDR2 (germline): SGHTA, FQGTGA. The J segment lost 0 bases and the V segment lost 3 bases, leaving 4 bases of the junction unmatched. The CDR3 is CASSFPSGANTGELFF. The CDR3, as DNA: TGTGCCAGCAGCTTCCCTAGCGGAGCGAACACCGGGGAGCTGTTTTTT. The whole variable domain, filled in from reference TRBV7-3 and TRBJ2-2, reads GAGVSQTPSNKVTEKGKYVELRCDPISGHTALYWYRQSLGQGPEFLIYFQGTGAADDSGLPNDRFFAVRPEGSVSTLKIQRTERGDSAVYLCASSFPSGANTGELFFGEGSRLTVL.

The genes are TRBV27 and TRBJ2-6; 8 nucleotides line up with TRBD1. V lost 2 bases and J lost 4; bases outside the gene matches: 16. The germline V gene has CDR1 MNHEY and CDR2 SMNVEV (reference sequence). The CDR3 extends over 20 amino acids. The CDR3 bases are TGTGCCAGCAGTTTACTCCCGCCGGGCAGGGGGCTGGTGGGGGCCAACGTCCTGACTTTC. Translated: CASSLLPPGRGLVGANVLTF.